The sequence of this TCR beta chain was determined in a study of T cells in Graves' hyperthyroidism and ophthalmopathy. This clonotype has just a few counts. TCR beta CDR3 region amplification was performed from RNA transcripts. First-round RT-PCR of the TCR CDR3 relied on the HTBI primer set. TCRdb redid the calling of the multiplex PCR reads with MiXCR, one entry per CDR3 protein. In the table there are about 640,000 distinct CDR3 sequences, less than 25% of which are singletons. Germline V gene data show CDR1 as MNHEY and CDR2 as SMNVEV (reference sequence). This CDR3 is built from 14 residues. Trimming left V 2 bases short and J 5 bases short, with 9 bases between.

The gene calls are TRBV27 and TRBJ1-4; D is unclear. The receptor was isolated from a man younger than 40 with Graves' ophthalmopathy. Material: blood. The CDR3 reads CASSLGSQNEKLFF. The CDR3 DNA reads TGTGCCAGCAGTTTAGGAAGCCAGAATGAAAAACTGTTTTTT.